This T cell receptor beta chain was documented in a study of regulatory T cells in long-lasting Graves disease. Time point meaning: newly diagnosed GD, antithyroid drugs for less than 3 months. RNA isolated from PBMCs was used to make the TCR library. Staff drew about 8.9 milliliters of peripheral blood into EDTA tubes. Note on this clonotype: The antigen remains undetermined.

Findings and limits, study-wide: Among the persistent patients, 2,500 to 3,000 public clonotypes were shared, more than the 966 shared among new patients.

For TCR beta, libraries came from iRepertoire HTBI primers and Arm-PCR of CDR3 regions. MiXCR, applied by TCRdb to the multiplex PCR reads, yields one record per CDR3 protein. This sample has around 450,000 distinct CDR3 sequences; 15% occur once, and the top ten carry around 7.6%. This sample also belongs to another study, concerning T cells in Graves' hyperthyroidism and ophthalmopathy. That source reports: First-round RT-PCR targeting the TCR CDR3 was performed with the HTBI primer set.

The sequence came from a woman between 40 and 55 years old with Graves disease. Sequencing used peripheral blood mononuclear cells (PBMCs), obtained at new diagnosis, from a patient treated with antithyroid drugs.

CDR3 protein: CASNVAGASFNEQFF. In DNA form, the CDR3 reads TGTGCCAGCAACGTAGCGGGAGCCAGCTTCAATGAGCAGTTCTTC. The V and J genes are TRBV28 and TRBJ2-1; 9 positions match TRBD2. The CDR3 is made up of 15 amino acids. Germline CDR1 MDHEN, CDR2 SYDVKM. V trimming: 7 bases; J trimming: 6 bases; junction bases outside the gene matches: 10.